This T cell receptor beta chain originates from a study of beta chain features in type 1 diabetes. The CDR3 consists of 12 residues. Germline CDR1 is SSHAT and CDR2 is FNYEAQ (reference sequence). Findings and limits, study-wide: PCR might pick shorter templates more often, in the same way for patients and controls. Among all four CD4+ subsets, Type 1 diabetes patients had TCRB CDR3s that were moderately but significantly shorter.

Comments on this clone: The antigen remains unidentified. Compared with germline, one end of the junction differs, possibly owing to a read error. This sample includes further DNA sequences coding for the same CDR3.

Expressed TCRB transcripts were sequenced because the entire RNA isolate underwent reverse transcription. Assay used: immunoSEQ multiplex PCR; TCRdb lists only in-frame clones, some missing. The repertoire has hundreds of thousands of clones, 10% to 15% of them found once; the top ten carry 0.017%. The sequencing input was naive CD4+ T cells from blood. The receptor was derived from a man aged 18 to 30 in good health. V gene TRBV7-7 combines with J gene TRBJ2-5; TRBD1 is a possible D gene (6 bases). This CDR3 is CASSRRGETQYF. CDR3 nucleotides: TGTGCTAGCAGCCGTAGGGGGGAGACCCAGTACTTC.